This T cell receptor (beta chain) was sequenced during a study of a mutant IDH1 vaccine in newly diagnosed glioma. Study-wide background: Patients' prior therapy spanned radiotherapy, temozolomide, or both; most underwent both.

This clone was seen only a few times. Its antigen remains unidentified. The repertoire was sequenced with immunoSEQ multiplex PCR; TCRdb's copy has only in-frame clones and lacks some. The sample yields around 60,000 clones, under 90% seen once. V was shortened by 1 base and J by 0 bases, with 6 bases between the two germline ends. The length of the CDR3 is 14 residues. Germline assignment: CDR1 MNHEY and CDR2 SVGAGI. As for time point: week 35, safety follow-up. Every vaccination contained 300 ug of the mutant IDH1 20-mer peptide and was paired with topical imiquimod. Sequences were derived from PBMCs, sampled from a glioma patient whose treatment included an IDH1 peptide vaccine. This TCR derives from a man aged 25 to 40 with glioma. V usage is TRBV6-5 and J usage is TRBJ1-1; no clear D gene. The CDR3 bases are TGTGCCAGCAGTTACTATTCGGTGAACACTGAAGCTTTCTTT. It encodes CASSYYSVNTEAFF.